This T cell receptor (beta chain) was recorded in a study of cytomegalovirus exposure and HLA in healthy donors. Whole-study findings and limits: A cluster of highly shared sequence variants was likely a sequencing artifact.

Concerning this clone itself: Its antigen is as yet unknown.

PCR primers comprised 60 Vbeta and 13 Jbeta primers. The table came from immunoSEQ multiplex PCR; TCRdb's copy has only in-frame clones and leaves some out. The sample records some 91,000 clones, 86% being singletons. The V segment lost 4 bases and the J segment 3 bases; nucleotides outside the gene matches: 6. Germline V CDR1 and CDR2: SGHRS, YFSETQ. The CDR3 sequence is 14 residues long. The TCR was taken from a man between 25 and 39 years old in good health and CMV-seropositive. Sequencing input: PBMCs. V is TRBV5-1 and J is TRBJ1-1; 7 positions agree with TRBD1. For the CDR3, the DNA is TGCGCCAGCAGCGACCAGGGGGGTGACACTGAAGCTTTCTTT. It translates to CASSDQGGDTEAFF.